This T cell receptor beta chain originates from a study of blood T cell repertoires in COVID-19 (dated by TCRdb to the early 2020s). Looking at the study overall: Collaborator samples came from the United States, Italy and Spain and covered acute and convalescent phases of COVID-19. The material from the prospective study consisted of cDNA or gDNA derived from T cells, B-cell-depleted T cells, or PBMCs. Subjects who had been exposed to COVID-19, were actively infected with it, or had recovered from it provided the deeply sampled blood TCRbeta repertoires that made up the dataset. A freely available public database, intended as a resource for researchers studying the immune response to SARS-CoV-2, is where the repertoires were released. Samples were obtained from the ongoing ImmuneRACE study (first 160 participants) and from about 1,300 subjects provided by 6 global collaborators. Sample metadata almost always included a de-identified subject ID, COVID-19 status, age in years and sex. HLA class I and class II types, where available, came from metadata supplied by the sample provider rather than from assay-based typing. Results and caveats for the whole study, not just this receptor: The amount of clinical and demographic metadata varied by source and participant and was provided uncurated.

The immunoSEQ Assay, a bias-controlled multiplex PCR, was used to amplify TCRbeta CDR3 regions from genomic DNA. On the study's bioinformatics: The number of nucleated cells in each sample was estimated by amplification of reference gene primers within the assay. To quantify the absolute abundance of each unique TCRbeta CDR3 rearrangement, sequence reads were collapsed and filtered. For each sample, productive Simpson clonality was calculated as the square root of Simpson's diversity index across productive rearrangements. TCRdb mirrors the immuneACCESS table, restricted to in-frame sequences. Some clones are absent from its copies; in checked studies, under half trace to an unresolved V gene, and the reason for the others is unknown. V, J and clone size are taken as reported in that table, and D and trimming were inferred from the DNA itself. Here the sample has 140,000 to 150,000 clones; roughly 77% occur a single time. The top ten constitute roughly 4.3% of the sample.

As concerns this clone: Its binding antigen is unknown. Qualities for individual bases were not recorded, and no much larger clone is one base off.

CDR1 and CDR2, looked up from the germline V gene, are SNHLY and FYNNEI. Taken from cysteine to phenylalanine, the CDR3 has 13 residues. Only the CDR3 region is kept as DNA, spanning 39 bases read in frame from base 1. Between the V and J ends, shortened by 2 bases and 2 bases respectively, the junction contains 6 bases. Collaborating institutions collected whole blood in K2EDTA tubes following their own protocols. For TCRbeta analysis, collaborators shipped samples as frozen whole blood, isolated PBMCs, or DNA extracted from either of those sample types. This clonotype originated in a man in his 60s with acute or convalescent COVID-19. The sample consisted of peripheral blood. The rearranged chain carries TRBV2 and TRBJ2-5, with no confident D gene call. The DNA is TGTGCCAGCAGTGAATTTCTTCAAGAGACCCAGTACTTC. Its translation reads: CASSEFLQETQYF. With the portions outside the CDR3 filled from the reference TRBV2 and TRBJ2-5 genes, the complete variable region becomes EPEVTQTPSHQVTQMGQEVILRCVPISNHLYFYWYRQILGQKVEFLVSFYNNEISEKSEIFDDQFSVERPDGSNFTLKIRSTKLEDSAMYFCASSEFLQETQYFGPGTRLLVL.